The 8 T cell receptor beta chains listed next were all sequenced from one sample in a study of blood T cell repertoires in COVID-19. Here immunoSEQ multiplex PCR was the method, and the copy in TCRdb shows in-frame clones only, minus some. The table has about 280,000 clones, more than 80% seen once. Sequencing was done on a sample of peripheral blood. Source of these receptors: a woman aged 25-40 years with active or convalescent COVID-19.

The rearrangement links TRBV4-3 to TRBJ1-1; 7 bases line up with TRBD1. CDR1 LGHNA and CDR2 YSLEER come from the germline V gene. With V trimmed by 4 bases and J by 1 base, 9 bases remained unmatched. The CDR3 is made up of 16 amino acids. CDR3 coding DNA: TGCGCCAGCAGCCGCGGGGAGGACAGGCCGAACACTGAAGCTTTCTTT. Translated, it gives CASSRGEDRPNTEAFF.

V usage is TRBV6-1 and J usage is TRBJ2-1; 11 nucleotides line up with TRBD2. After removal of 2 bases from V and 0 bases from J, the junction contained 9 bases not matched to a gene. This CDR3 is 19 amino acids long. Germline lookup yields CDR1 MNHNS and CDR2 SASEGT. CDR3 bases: TGTGCCAGCAGTGAACTAGCGGGGGGTTCCCCGAGCTCCTACAATGAGCAGTTCTTC. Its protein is CASSELAGGSPSSYNEQFF.

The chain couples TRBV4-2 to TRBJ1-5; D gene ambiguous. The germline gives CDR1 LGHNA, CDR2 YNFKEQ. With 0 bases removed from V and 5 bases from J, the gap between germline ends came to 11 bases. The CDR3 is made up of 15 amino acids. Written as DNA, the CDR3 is TGTGCCAGCAGCCAAGATCTGGCGGGCTATCAGCCCCAGCATTTT. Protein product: CASSQDLAGYQPQHF.

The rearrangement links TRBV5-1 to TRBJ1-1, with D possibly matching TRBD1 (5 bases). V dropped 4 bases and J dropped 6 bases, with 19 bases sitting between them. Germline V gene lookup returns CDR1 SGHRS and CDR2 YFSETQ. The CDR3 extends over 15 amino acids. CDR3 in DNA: TGCGCCAGCAGCCTGCGGGCCGGGGGGGACCCTGAAGCTTTCTTT. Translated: CASSLRAGGDPEAFF.

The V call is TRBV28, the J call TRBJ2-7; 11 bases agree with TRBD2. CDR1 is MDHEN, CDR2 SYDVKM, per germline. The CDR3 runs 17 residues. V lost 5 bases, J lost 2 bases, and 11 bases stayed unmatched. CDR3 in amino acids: CASSPGLAVPLPYEQYF. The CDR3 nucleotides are TGTGCCAGCAGTCCGGGACTAGCGGTTCCTCTCCCCTACGAGCAGTACTTC.

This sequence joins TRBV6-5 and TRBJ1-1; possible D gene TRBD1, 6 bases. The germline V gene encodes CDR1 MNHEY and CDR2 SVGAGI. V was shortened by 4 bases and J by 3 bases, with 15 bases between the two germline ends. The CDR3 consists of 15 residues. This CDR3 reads CASSSAGAGDTEAFF. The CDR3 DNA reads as TGTGCCAGCAGTTCAGCAGGGGCGGGGGACACTGAAGCTTTCTTT.

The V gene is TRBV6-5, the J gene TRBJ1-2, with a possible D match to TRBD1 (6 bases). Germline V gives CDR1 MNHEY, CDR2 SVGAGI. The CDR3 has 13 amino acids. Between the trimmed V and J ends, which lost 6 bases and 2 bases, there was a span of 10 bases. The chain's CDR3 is CASRRQENYGYTF. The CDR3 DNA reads TGTGCCAGCAGGCGACAGGAAAACTATGGCTACACCTTC.

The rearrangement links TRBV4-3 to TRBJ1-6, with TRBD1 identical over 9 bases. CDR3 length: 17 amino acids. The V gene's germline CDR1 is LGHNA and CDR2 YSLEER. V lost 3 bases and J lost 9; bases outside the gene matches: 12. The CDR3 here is CASSHLVGGDRASPLHF. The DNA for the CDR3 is TGCGCCAGCAGCCACCTTGTAGGGGGGGACAGGGCTTCACCCCTCCACTTT.